This is a list of T cell receptor beta chains from one sample in a study of blood T cell repertoires in COVID-19. Assay: immunoSEQ multiplex PCR; the TCRdb copy retains only in-frame clones and omits some. This sample has under 300,000 clones; approximately 80% occur once, and the top ten carry about 4%. Sequenced: peripheral blood. The receptor source for this set is a middle-aged woman with active or convalescent COVID-19. Each CDR3 is given without its conserved first and last residue.

J gene | V gene | CDR3 protein
TRBJ1-5 | TRBV28 | ASSLVWDPGQFSNQPQH
TRBJ2-3 | TRBV11-3 | ASSTGLAVGTDTQY
TRBJ1-5 | TRBV7-2 | ASSLGQLNQPQH
TRBJ1-2 | TRBV29-1 | SVGKGGRGFDGYT
TRBJ1-2 | TRBV28 | ASSSQGVWGYT
TRBJ1-2 | TRBV5-6 | ASSIRTGGHGYT
TRBJ1-5 | TRBV19 | AAGQGNNQPQH
TRBJ2-3 | TRBV9 | ASSALTRGGGATDTQY
TRBJ1-2 | TRBV12-3/TRBV12-4 | ASSLLGAYGYT
TRBJ2-7 | TRBV9 | ASSVEASRTYEQY
TRBJ1-1 | TRBV7-3 | ASSSGGLSEAF
TRBJ2-1 | TRBV3-1/TRBV3-2 | ASSQVLFTSGGHNNEQF
TRBJ2-1 | TRBV30 | AWESGGADEQF
TRBJ2-7 | TRBV11-2 | ASSELGRLSYEQY
TRBJ2-2 | TRBV4-2 | ASSQELGQSYTGELF
TRBJ1-1 | TRBV9 | ASSVTPGTEAF
TRBJ2-7 | TRBV7-9 | ASSSRLAEIFGEQY
TRBJ1-6 | TRBV3-1/TRBV3-2 | ASSHQEVGGSSYNSPLH
TRBJ1-4 | TRBV19 | ASRQTGNEKLF
TRBJ1-2 | TRBV18 | ASSLGTGIAGGYT